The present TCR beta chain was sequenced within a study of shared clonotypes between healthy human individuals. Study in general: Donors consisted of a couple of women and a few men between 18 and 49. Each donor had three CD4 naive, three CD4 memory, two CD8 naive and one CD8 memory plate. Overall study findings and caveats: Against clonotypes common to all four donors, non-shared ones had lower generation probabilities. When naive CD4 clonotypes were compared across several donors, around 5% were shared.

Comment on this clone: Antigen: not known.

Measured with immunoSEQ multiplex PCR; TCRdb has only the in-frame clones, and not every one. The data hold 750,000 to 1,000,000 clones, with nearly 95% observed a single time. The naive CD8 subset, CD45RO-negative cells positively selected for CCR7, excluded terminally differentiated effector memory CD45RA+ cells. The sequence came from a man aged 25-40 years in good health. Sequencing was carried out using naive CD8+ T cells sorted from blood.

Here the CDR3 reads CASRSYTSPKGTYEQYF. The DNA of the CDR3 is TGTGCCAGCAGAAGTTACACCAGCCCGAAGGGGACCTACGAGCAGTACTTC. The V call is TRBV28, the J call TRBJ2-7; a weak D match, TRBD1 (5 bases). The CDR3 length is 17 residues. Germline V gene data show CDR1 as MDHEN and CDR2 as SYDVKM. The ends were cut back, 6 bases at V and 2 bases at J, with 23 bases in the middle.